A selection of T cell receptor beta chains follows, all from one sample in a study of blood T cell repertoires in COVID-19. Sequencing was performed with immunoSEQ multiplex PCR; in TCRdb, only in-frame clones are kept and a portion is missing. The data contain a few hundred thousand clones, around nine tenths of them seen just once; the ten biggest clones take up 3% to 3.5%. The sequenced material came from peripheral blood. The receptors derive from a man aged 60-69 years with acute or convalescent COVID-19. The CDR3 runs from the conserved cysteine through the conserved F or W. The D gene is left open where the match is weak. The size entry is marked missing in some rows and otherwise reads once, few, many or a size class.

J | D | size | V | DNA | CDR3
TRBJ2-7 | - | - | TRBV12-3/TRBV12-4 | TGTGCCAGCAGTCCCCTTCTACTCTACGAGCAGTACTTC | CASSPLLLYEQYF
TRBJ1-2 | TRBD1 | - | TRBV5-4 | TGTGCCAGCAGCTCAGGGACAGGGTGGGACTATGGCTACACCTTC | CASSSGTGWDYGYTF
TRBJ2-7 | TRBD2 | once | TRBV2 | TGTGCCAGCAGTGCTCTAGCGGGGGGCCCCTCCTACGAGCAGTACTTC | CASSALAGGPSYEQYF
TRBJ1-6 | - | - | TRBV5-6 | TGTGCCAGCAGCGTCACAGGGTACCCCCTCCACTTT | CASSVTGYPLHF
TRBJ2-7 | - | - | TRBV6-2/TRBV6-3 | TGTGCCAGCAGTTACCCCTCCCTGGGGAGCGACCTCGGGTACGAGCAGTACTTC | CASSYPSLGSDLGYEQYF
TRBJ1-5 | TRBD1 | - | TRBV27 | TGTGCCAGCGCTGACAGGGGGCGATACGATCAGCCCCAGCATTTT | CASADRGRYDQPQHF
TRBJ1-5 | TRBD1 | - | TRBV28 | TGTGCCAGCAGCTTAAGGACAGGGCGGAATCAGCCCCAGCATTTT | CASSLRTGRNQPQHF
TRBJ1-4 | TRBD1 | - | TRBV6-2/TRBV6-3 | TGTGCCAGCAGTTACCCCGGGACAGGGGTTGAAAAACTGTTTTTT | CASSYPGTGVEKLFF
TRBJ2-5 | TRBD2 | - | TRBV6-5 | TGTGCCAGCACTATTATTGGGGGGGGTCAAGAGACCCAGTACTTC | CASTIIGGGQETQYF
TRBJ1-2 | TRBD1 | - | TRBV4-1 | TGCGCCAGCAGCCAAGAGCCGGACAGGGGCCTATATGGCTACACCTTC | CASSQEPDRGLYGYTF
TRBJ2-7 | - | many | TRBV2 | TGTGCCAGCATACCTGCTGCGTCCTACGAGCAGTACTTC | CASIPAASYEQYF
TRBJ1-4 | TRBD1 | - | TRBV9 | TGTGCCAGCAGCCGGGACAGGCTTAATGAAAAACTGTTTTTT | CASSRDRLNEKLFF
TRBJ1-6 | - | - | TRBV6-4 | TGTGCCAGCAGTGACTTCCAGGGGCGAGGTTCACCCCTCCACTTT | CASSDFQGRGSPLHF
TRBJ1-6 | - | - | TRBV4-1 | TGCGCCAGCAGCACGGGGGGGGTTTTGGCACCCCTCCACTTT | CASSTGGVLAPLHF
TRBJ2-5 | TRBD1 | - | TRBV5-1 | TGCGCCAGCAGCGGGACAGGGCAAGAGACCCAGTACTTC | CASSGTGQETQYF
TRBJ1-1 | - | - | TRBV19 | TGTGCCAGTAGTATTCGGACAGTGAGGGACACTGAAGCTTTCTTT | CASSIRTVRDTEAFF
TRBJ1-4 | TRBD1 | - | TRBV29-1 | TGCAGCGTCTGGACAGGAGGAAGGGAAAAACTGTTTTTT | CSVWTGGREKLFF
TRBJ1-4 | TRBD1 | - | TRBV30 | TGTGCCTGTGGGACAGGGGGCTATGAAAAACTGTTTTTT | CACGTGGYEKLFF
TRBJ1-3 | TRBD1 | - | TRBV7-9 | TGTGCCAGCAGCAAACAGGGGGCCGCTGGAAACACCATATATTTT | CASSKQGAAGNTIYF
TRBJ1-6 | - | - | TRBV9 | TGTGCCAGCAGCGCTACAGGGTTTAATTCACCCCTCCACTTT | CASSATGFNSPLHF
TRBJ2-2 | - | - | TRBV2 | TGTGCCAGCAGTGAAGTCGGCGGGGCAAACACCGGGGAGCTGTTTTTT | CASSEVGGANTGELFF
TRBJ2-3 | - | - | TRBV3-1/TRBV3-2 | TGTGCCAGCAGCCAAGGGGCGGGAAGCACAGATACGCAGTATTTT | CASSQGAGSTDTQYF
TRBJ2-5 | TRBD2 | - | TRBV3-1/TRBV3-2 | TGTGCCAGCAGCCCGAGAAGACTAGCGGGGGGTGAAGAGACCCAGTACTTC | CASSPRRLAGGEETQYF
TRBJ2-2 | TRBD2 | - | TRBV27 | TGTGCCAGCAGTCAGGGACTAGCGAACACCGGGGAGCTGTTTTTT | CASSQGLANTGELFF
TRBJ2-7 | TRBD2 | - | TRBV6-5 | TGTGCCAGCAGTCCGGCTAGCGGGGGTAACGAGCAGTACTTC | CASSPASGGNEQYF